Listed below are T cell receptor beta chains from one sample, sequenced in a study of blood T cell repertoires in COVID-19. The repertoire was sequenced with immunoSEQ multiplex PCR; TCRdb's copy has only in-frame clones and lacks some. In the table there are 200,000 to 300,000 clones, 88% of which are singletons. Sequencing was carried out using peripheral blood. These receptors all stem from a human donor in a cohort sampled during active COVID-19. Both conserved end residues are part of each CDR3. A D gene is named only where the DNA matches it firmly. The size of a clone is reported for some rows only, either as once, few or many, or as a class for expanded clones.

size,D,V,J,DNA,CDR3
once,NA,TRBV24-1,TRBJ1-2,TGTGCCACCAGTGATAGGGGTTCACTACACTATGGCTACACCTTC,CATSDRGSLHYGYTF
NA,NA,TRBV7-2,TRBJ2-1,TGTGCCAGCAGCTTAGTCGATGAGCAGTTCTTC,CASSLVDEQFF
once,NA,TRBV28,TRBJ1-1,TGTGCCAGCACCAGGGCGGGAGGGAACACTGAAGCTTTCTTT,CASTRAGGNTEAFF
NA,NA,TRBV19,TRBJ2-1,TGTGCCAGTAGTGTAGCGGTTTACAATGAGCAGTTCTTC,CASSVAVYNEQFF
NA,TRBD1,TRBV7-9,TRBJ2-7,TGTGCCAGCAGCTTAGGAGGGACAGGGGGGACCTACGAGCAGTACTTC,CASSLGGTGGTYEQYF
once,TRBD1,TRBV7-9,TRBJ1-1,TGTGCCAGCAGCTTGAGGTGGACAGGGGTCATGAACACTGAAGCTTTCTTT,CASSLRWTGVMNTEAFF
NA,TRBD2,TRBV27,TRBJ2-7,TGTGCCAGCAGTTTGGTTAGCGGGGGGGCCGGTGAGCAGTACTTC,CASSLVSGGAGEQYF
NA,TRBD1,TRBV4-1,TRBJ1-6,TGCGCCAGCAGCCAAGAAGGGGGCCTTCCTGGTTCACCCCTCCACTTT,CASSQEGGLPGSPLHF
NA,TRBD1,TRBV7-6,TRBJ1-1,TGTGCCAGCAGCTTACCCCTAACAGGGGGAACCACTGAAGCTTTCTTT,CASSLPLTGGTTEAFF
NA,NA,TRBV7-2,TRBJ2-7,TGTGCCAGCAGCTTAGGACAGAGGACCTACGAGCAGTACTTC,CASSLGQRTYEQYF
NA,TRBD2,TRBV11-3,TRBJ2-7,TGTGCCAGCGCCCGGGGAAGCGGGACGTACGAGCAGTACTTC,CASARGSGTYEQYF
NA,NA,TRBV7-2,TRBJ2-3,TGTGCCAGCAGCTTAGAGAAGCGCGCCATTAGCACAGATACGCAGTATTTT,CASSLEKRAISTDTQYF
NA,TRBD2,TRBV5-1,TRBJ2-1,TGCGCCAGCAGCTTGGTGCCTAGCGGGGGGGTCCCTAGCTCCTACAATGAGCAGTTCTTC,CASSLVPSGGVPSSYNEQFF